The 17 T cell receptor beta chains given below trace back to one sample, sequenced in a study of cytomegalovirus exposure and HLA in healthy donors (dated by TCRdb to 2016 to 2017). Libraries were prepared through the immunoSEQ multiplex PCR assay. Sourced from immuneACCESS, this table was stored by TCRdb with only in-frame sequences that have V and J called. A share of the clones is absent; for the studies checked, an unresolved V gene accounts for under half, and the remainder has no known explanation. The sample includes approximately 150,000 clones, with 70% to 90% observed a single time. About 2.3% of the sample belongs to the ten largest clones. The sequenced sample was PBMCs. The origin of the receptors is a young man in good health and CMV-seropositive.

The genes are TRBV7-2 and TRBJ2-6; 7 bases match TRBD1. CDR3 size: 16 residues. After removal of 6 bases from V and 3 bases from J, the junction contained 8 bases not matched to a gene. Germline CDR1 reads SGHTA; CDR2 reads FQGNSA. The CDR3 DNA is TGTGCCAGCAGTCGCGGGTCAGGGGGTGGGGCCAACGTCCTGACTTTC. Translating it yields CASSRGSGGGANVLTF. Full variable domain (outside the CDR3, taken from reference TRBV7-2 and TRBJ2-6): GAGVSQSPSNKVTEKGKDVELRCDPISGHTALYWYRQSLGQGLEFLIYFQGNSAPDKSGLPSDRFSAERTGGSVSTLTIQRTQQEDSAVYLCASSRGSGGGANVLTFGAGSRLTVL.

This chain uses TRBV9 with TRBJ2-4; tentative D call: TRBD2 (6 bases). The CDR3 length is 17 residues. V lost 0 bases and J lost 0, with 13 bases in between. In germline, CDR1 is SGDLS, CDR2 YYNGEE. The CDR3 spells CASSVVRRGLAKNIQYF. CDR3 sequence (DNA): TGTGCCAGCAGCGTAGTTAGGCGGGGTCTAGCCAAAAACATTCAGTACTTC.

The genes are TRBV20-1 and TRBJ2-3; 8 bases map to TRBD2. CDR3 length: 10 amino acids. V dropped 3 bases and J dropped 10; count of bases not matched to a gene: 0. CDR1 and CDR2 (germline): DFQATT, SNEGSKA (reference sequence). Here the CDR3 reads CSASGGAQYF. CDR3 coding DNA: TGCAGTGCTAGCGGGGGGGCGCAGTATTTT.

The chain recombines TRBV29-1 with TRBJ1-2; D perhaps matches TRBD1 (5 bases). With 4 bases removed from V and 0 bases from J, the gap between germline ends came to 18 bases. The CDR3 covers 16 residues. Germline CDR1 is SQVTM and CDR2 is ANQGSEA. CDR3 region: CSVGGRGTGANYGYTF. In DNA, the CDR3 is TGCAGCGTTGGAGGTCGGGGGACCGGGGCTAACTATGGCTACACCTTC.

The genes are TRBV7-2 and TRBJ1-5; TRBD1 agrees at 9 bases. V shed 1 base and J 10 bases; nucleotides not matched to a gene: 5. Looked up from germline, CDR1 is SGHTA and CDR2 is FQGNSA. The CDR3 runs 14 residues. CDR3 coding DNA: TGTGCCAGCAGCTTAGGGACAGGGGACTACCCCCAGCATTTT. Residues: CASSLGTGDYPQHF.

The chain links TRBV5-1 to TRBJ1-4; D gene uncertain. The V and J ends lost 2 bases and 2 bases respectively, with 7 bases between them. Germline V gene data show CDR1 as SGHRS and CDR2 as YFSETQ. CDR3 size: 14 residues. CDR3 in amino acids: CASSFTGTNEKLFF. The CDR3 nucleotides are TGCGCCAGCAGCTTCACGGGGACTAATGAAAAACTGTTTTTT.

J is TRBJ2-7 and V is TRBV18; 8 bases line up with TRBD2. CDR3 length: 14 residues. With V trimmed by 3 bases and J by 6 bases, 7 bases remained unmatched. Germline V CDR1 and CDR2: KGHSH, LQKENI. Written as DNA, the CDR3 is TGTGCCAGCTCACCCGGCGGGGGGTCTGGCGAGCAGTACTTC. It yields the protein CASSPGGGSGEQYF.

The chain uses TRBV15 and TRBJ1-4; no definite D call. This CDR3 is built from 15 residues. V shed 0 bases and J shed 1 base, with 6 bases lying between them. Germline V CDR1 and CDR2: LNHNV, YYDKDF (reference sequence). The CDR3 loop is CATSRDSQTNEKLFF. CDR3 in DNA: TGTGCCACCAGCAGAGATTCACAAACTAATGAAAAACTGTTTTTT. Full variable domain (rest looked up from reference TRBV15 and TRBJ1-4): DAMVIQNPRYQVTQFGKPVTLSCSQTLNHNVMYWYQQKSSQAPKLLFHYYDKDFNNEADTPDNFQSRRPNTSFCFLDIRSPGLGDTAMYLCATSRDSQTNEKLFFGSGTQLSVL.

This clone occurred once. The rearrangement links TRBV6-5 to TRBJ2-7; 7 bases align to TRBD2. In germline, CDR1 is MNHEY, CDR2 SVGAGI. The CDR3 spans 16 residues. V lost 0 bases, J lost 0 bases, and 5 bases stayed unmatched. CDR3 sequence: CASSYSSAGDSYEQYF. The DNA of the CDR3 is TGTGCCAGCAGTTACTCGTCGGCGGGGGACTCCTACGAGCAGTACTTC.

The CDR3 reads CASSLTQYGYTF. The CDR3 bases are TGTGCCAGCAGTTTAACACAGTATGGCTACACCTTC. J is TRBJ1-2 and V is TRBV28; D is ambiguous. Germline assignment: CDR1 MDHEN and CDR2 SYDVKM. Between the trimmed V and J ends, which lost 2 bases and 5 bases, there was a span of 6 bases. The CDR3 sequence is 12 residues long.

The genes are TRBV5-1 and TRBJ1-4; D is undetermined. CDR1 SGHRS and CDR2 YFSETQ come from the germline V gene. V lost 0 bases and J 7 bases, leaving 16 bases between the germline ends. This CDR3 contains 16 residues. The CDR3 region is CASSLAGGRRGEKLFF. Written as DNA, the CDR3 is TGCGCCAGCAGCTTGGCCGGCGGGCGTCGTGGTGAAAAACTGTTTTTT.

V usage is TRBV5-6 and J usage is TRBJ1-2, with 9 bases aligning to TRBD1. Germline CDR1 reads SGHDT; CDR2 reads YYEEEE. J gave up 4 bases and V 0 bases, and 4 bases lay outside the gene matches. The CDR3 is 15 amino acids. CDR3 sequence (DNA): TGTGCCAGCAGCTTGGTACAGGGGGCGGCCTATGGCTACACCTTC. Protein product: CASSLVQGAAYGYTF.

V gene TRBV5-6 combines with J gene TRBJ1-3; possible D gene TRBD1, 6 bases. Trimming stripped 0 bases from V and 8 bases from J, with 12 bases between. Germline V CDR1 and CDR2: SGHDT, YYEEEE. This CDR3 has 14 amino acids. CDR3 sequence reads: CASSLGRGAHTIYF. The CDR3, as DNA: TGTGCCAGCAGCTTGGGACGGGGGGCACACACCATATATTTT.

This chain joins TRBV4-1 and TRBJ2-2, with D unresolved. Trimming cost V 1 base and J 5 bases, with 14 bases left between them. The V gene's germline CDR1 is MGHRA and CDR2 YSYEKL. This CDR3 is 16 amino acids long. The CDR3 coding sequence is TGCGCCAGCAGCCAAGTAAGCTTATCGGGTACCGGGGAGCTGTTTTTT. Protein sequence: CASSQVSLSGTGELFF.

The chain couples TRBV7-2 to TRBJ2-7; 8 bases are a match to TRBD2. Looked up from germline, CDR1 is SGHTA and CDR2 is FQGNSA. The CDR3 length is 13 residues. Germline trimming cut 5 bases from V and 2 bases from J; bases unmatched to any gene: 2. The CDR3 sequence: CASSPGGAYEQYF. The CDR3, as DNA: TGTGCCAGCAGCCCCGGGGGGGCCTACGAGCAGTACTTC.

The chain is built from TRBV30 and TRBJ2-4, with 8 bases lining up with TRBD2. The CDR3 runs 13 residues. The trim removed 5 bases at V and 9 bases at J, leaving 9 bases unmatched. Germline values: CDR1 GTSNPN, CDR2 SVGIG (reference sequence). CDR3 sequence: CAWAKGLDSIQYF. For the CDR3, the DNA is TGTGCCTGGGCTAAGGGACTAGACAGCATTCAGTACTTC.

The chain couples TRBV5-5 to TRBJ1-6; no reliable D call. CDR1 and CDR2 (germline): SGHKS, YYEKEE (reference sequence). The CDR3 has 13 residues. The V end was cut by 0 bases, the J end by 7 bases, with 5 bases between. CDR3 loop: CASSLGQNSPLHF. The DNA for the CDR3 is TGTGCCAGCAGCTTGGGGCAGAATTCACCCCTCCACTTT.